These T cell receptor beta chains were read from a single sample in a study of T cells in Graves' hyperthyroidism and ophthalmopathy. Each CDR3 protein is one row after TCRdb ran MiXCR on the multiplex PCR reads. The data hold 550,000 to 850,000 distinct CDR3 sequences, with over 15% observed a single time. The material sequenced was blood. The receptor set was obtained from a woman aged 45-65 years with Graves' hyperthyroidism that later progressed to Graves' ophthalmopathy. CDR3s include the opening cysteine and the closing phenylalanine or tryptophan. Fields, in order: J gene, clone size, D gene, V gene, CDR3 protein, CDR3 DNA. D genes are given only for firm matches. A clone size is listed for some rows: how often the clone was seen (once, few, many), or a class if it is expanded.

j_gene: TRBJ1-5
abundance: many
d_gene: NA
v_gene: TRBV7-2
CDR3aa: CASSLGQALNQPQHF
CDR3nt: TGTGCCAGCAGCTTAGGGCAGGCCCTCAATCAGCCCCAGCATTTT

j_gene: TRBJ1-6
abundance: NA
d_gene: TRBD1
v_gene: TRBV7-9
CDR3aa: CASSRQGGYNSPLHF
CDR3nt: TGTGCCAGCAGCCGACAGGGGGGGTATAATTCACCCCTCCACTTT

j_gene: TRBJ2-7
abundance: many
d_gene: TRBD1
v_gene: TRBV20-1
CDR3aa: CSARDATGKARGEQYF
CDR3nt: TGCAGTGCTAGAGACGCGACAGGGAAAGCACGGGGCGAGCAGTACTTC

j_gene: TRBJ2-7
abundance: few
d_gene: NA
v_gene: TRBV29-1
CDR3aa: CSVVGSEQYF
CDR3nt: TGCAGCGTTGTTGGTTCCGAGCAGTACTTC

j_gene: TRBJ2-5
abundance: few
d_gene: TRBD1
v_gene: TRBV9
CDR3aa: CASSEHQGAGETQYF
CDR3nt: TGTGCCAGCAGCGAACACCAGGGGGCTGGGGAGACCCAGTACTTC

j_gene: TRBJ2-1
abundance: NA
d_gene: NA
v_gene: TRBV6-5
CDR3aa: CASSYWANNEQFF
CDR3nt: TGTGCCAGCAGTTACTGGGCCAACAATGAGCAGTTCTTC

j_gene: TRBJ2-3
abundance: many
d_gene: TRBD2
v_gene: TRBV9
CDR3aa: CASSVRGGRGDTQYF
CDR3nt: TGTGCCAGCAGCGTACGGGGGGGGCGAGGAGATACGCAGTATTTT

j_gene: TRBJ1-2
abundance: many
d_gene: NA
v_gene: TRBV7-2
CDR3aa: CASTLGGANYGYTF
CDR3nt: TGTGCCAGCACCTTGGGCGGTGCTAACTATGGCTACACCTTC

j_gene: TRBJ2-3
abundance: many
d_gene: TRBD1
v_gene: TRBV20-1
CDR3aa: CSAPETGRDTQYF
CDR3nt: TGCAGTGCCCCTGAGACAGGGAGAGATACGCAGTATTTT

j_gene: TRBJ1-2
abundance: NA
d_gene: NA
v_gene: TRBV3-1
CDR3aa: CASSQPYRASSEGYTF
CDR3nt: TGTGCCAGCAGCCAACCTTACAGGGCTTCCTCGGAAGGCTACACCTTC

j_gene: TRBJ1-4
abundance: few
d_gene: NA
v_gene: TRBV19
CDR3aa: CASSTVATNEKLFF
CDR3nt: TGTGCCAGTAGTACCGTTGCGACTAATGAAAAACTGTTTTTT

j_gene: TRBJ1-1
abundance: many
d_gene: NA
v_gene: TRBV11-3
CDR3aa: CASSLGRWTEAFF
CDR3nt: TGTGCCAGCAGCTTAGGGAGGTGGACTGAAGCTTTCTTT

j_gene: TRBJ1-1
abundance: many
d_gene: TRBD1
v_gene: TRBV7-8
CDR3aa: CASSDQGAFTEAFF
CDR3nt: TGTGCCAGCAGCGATCAGGGGGCTTTCACTGAAGCTTTCTTT

j_gene: TRBJ1-1
abundance: NA
d_gene: TRBD1
v_gene: TRBV25-1
CDR3aa: CASRTGQGVAFF
CDR3nt: TGTGCCAGCAGAACGGGACAGGGGGTAGCTTTCTTT

j_gene: TRBJ2-1
abundance: NA
d_gene: NA
v_gene: TRBV7-2
CDR3aa: CASSPKGLGHNERFF
CDR3nt: TGTGCCAGCAGCCCTAAGGGACTGGGCCACAATGAGCGGTTCTTC

j_gene: TRBJ2-1
abundance: NA
d_gene: NA
v_gene: TRBV4-1
CDR3aa: CASSQVGTQYNEQFF
CDR3nt: TGCGCCAGCAGCCAAGTCGGGACCCAATACAATGAGCAGTTCTTC

j_gene: TRBJ2-5
abundance: many
d_gene: NA
v_gene: TRBV18
CDR3aa: CASSPRKTDRETQYF
CDR3nt: TGTGCCAGCTCACCCCGGAAGACGGACCGGGAGACCCAGTACTTC

j_gene: TRBJ1-6
abundance: many
d_gene: NA
v_gene: TRBV2
CDR3aa: CATARDESSYNSPLHF
CDR3nt: TGTGCCACCGCCCGGGATGAGAGCTCCTATAATTCACCCCTCCACTTT

j_gene: TRBJ1-2
abundance: few
d_gene: NA
v_gene: TRBV6-1
CDR3aa: CATTTGPNYGYTF
CDR3nt: TGTGCCACCACCACCGGGCCTAACTATGGCTACACCTTC

j_gene: TRBJ1-5
abundance: many
d_gene: NA
v_gene: TRBV2
CDR3aa: CASRTESGNQPQHF
CDR3nt: TGTGCCAGCAGGACGGAGTCGGGGAATCAGCCCCAGCATTTT

j_gene: TRBJ1-1
abundance: many
d_gene: NA
v_gene: TRBV19
CDR3aa: CASSNTRNTEAFF
CDR3nt: TGTGCCAGTAGTAACACCAGAAACACTGAAGCTTTCTTT

j_gene: TRBJ2-2
abundance: few
d_gene: NA
v_gene: TRBV7-9
CDR3aa: CASSYTGLPHTGELFF
CDR3nt: TGTGCCAGCAGCTACACAGGGTTGCCCCACACCGGGGAGCTGTTTTTT

j_gene: TRBJ2-7
abundance: NA
d_gene: NA
v_gene: TRBV5-4
CDR3aa: CASSLAGSRSYEQYF
CDR3nt: TGTGCCAGCAGCTTGGCCGGCAGTAGATCCTACGAGCAGTACTTC

j_gene: TRBJ2-5
abundance: NA
d_gene: NA
v_gene: TRBV6-1
CDR3aa: CASSPQGSYETQYF
CDR3nt: TGTGCCAGCAGCCCCCAGGGTTCGTACGAGACCCAGTACTTC

j_gene: TRBJ1-1
abundance: few
d_gene: NA
v_gene: TRBV4-1
CDR3aa: CASRTTGKPQNEAFF
CDR3nt: TGCGCCAGCAGAACCACAGGGAAGCCACAGAATGAAGCTTTCTTT

j_gene: TRBJ2-3
abundance: many
d_gene: NA
v_gene: TRBV3-1
CDR3aa: CASSPWTVTDTQYF
CDR3nt: TGTGCCAGCAGCCCCTGGACAGTCACAGATACGCAGTATTTT

j_gene: TRBJ1-5
abundance: many
d_gene: NA
v_gene: TRBV6-1
CDR3aa: CASSSDRNSNQPQHF
CDR3nt: TGTGCCAGCAGTTCCGACAGGAATAGCAATCAGCCCCAGCATTTT

j_gene: TRBJ1-1
abundance: many
d_gene: NA
v_gene: TRBV12-3/TRBV12-4
CDR3aa: CASSLSGGLRTEAFF
CDR3nt: TGTGCCAGCAGTTTAAGTGGGGGATTAAGAACTGAAGCTTTCTTT

j_gene: TRBJ2-7
abundance: NA
d_gene: NA
v_gene: TRBV18
CDR3aa: CASSPPRGEQYF
CDR3nt: TGTGCCAGCTCACCACCGCGGGGCGAGCAGTACTTC

j_gene: TRBJ1-4
abundance: few
d_gene: TRBD1
v_gene: TRBV20-1
CDR3aa: CSAPGTGDEKLFF
CDR3nt: TGCAGTGCCCCCGGGACAGGGGATGAAAAACTGTTTTTT

j_gene: TRBJ1-3
abundance: NA
d_gene: TRBD1
v_gene: TRBV5-4
CDR3aa: CASSAIPGQTDTIYF
CDR3nt: TGTGCCAGCAGCGCGATACCGGGACAGACGGACACCATATATTTT

j_gene: TRBJ2-1
abundance: NA
d_gene: NA
v_gene: TRBV9
CDR3aa: CASKGGGRGDEQFF
CDR3nt: TGTGCCAGCAAAGGTGGTGGCAGGGGGGATGAGCAGTTCTTC

j_gene: TRBJ1-2
abundance: few
d_gene: TRBD1
v_gene: TRBV5-5
CDR3aa: CASSADRATGGYTF
CDR3nt: TGTGCCAGCAGCGCAGACAGGGCTACGGGAGGCTACACCTTC

j_gene: TRBJ1-2
abundance: few
d_gene: TRBD1
v_gene: TRBV14
CDR3aa: CASSQDFGTDYGYTF
CDR3nt: TGTGCCAGCAGCCAAGATTTCGGGACAGATTATGGCTACACCTTC

j_gene: TRBJ1-1
abundance: many
d_gene: NA
v_gene: TRBV12-3/TRBV12-4
CDR3aa: CASSFRTEFMNTEAFF
CDR3nt: TGTGCCAGCAGTTTTCGGACCGAATTTATGAACACTGAAGCTTTCTTT

j_gene: TRBJ2-7
abundance: NA
d_gene: TRBD1
v_gene: TRBV19
CDR3aa: CASSAHPRDRGQTYEQYF
CDR3nt: TGTGCCAGTAGTGCTCACCCCCGGGACAGAGGGCAAACCTACGAGCAGTACTTC

j_gene: TRBJ1-1
abundance: NA
d_gene: TRBD1
v_gene: TRBV6-1
CDR3aa: CASSERTGGDTEAFF
CDR3nt: TGTGCCAGCAGTGAGCGGACAGGGGGTGATACTGAAGCTTTCTTT

j_gene: TRBJ2-7
abundance: NA
d_gene: NA
v_gene: TRBV5-1
CDR3aa: CASSLDPGFYEQYF
CDR3nt: TGCGCCAGCAGCTTGGATCCAGGGTTCTACGAGCAGTACTTC

j_gene: TRBJ1-1
abundance: many
d_gene: NA
v_gene: TRBV11-2
CDR3aa: CASSLGRGRGPGGTEAFF
CDR3nt: TGTGCCAGCAGCTTAGGGAGAGGGCGGGGTCCTGGTGGCACTGAAGCTTTCTTT

j_gene: TRBJ2-2
abundance: many
d_gene: TRBD2
v_gene: TRBV11-2
CDR3aa: CASSPRGGRTGELFF
CDR3nt: TGTGCCAGCAGCCCCCGGGGGGGAAGAACCGGGGAGCTGTTTTTT

j_gene: TRBJ2-6
abundance: NA
d_gene: NA
v_gene: TRBV11-1
CDR3aa: CASSLNGANVLTF
CDR3nt: TGTGCCAGCAGCTTAAATGGGGCCAACGTCCTGACTTTC

j_gene: TRBJ1-2
abundance: many
d_gene: NA
v_gene: TRBV6-1
CDR3aa: CASSYDPGANYGYTF
CDR3nt: TGTGCCAGCAGTTACGACCCGGGAGCAAACTATGGCTACACCTTC

j_gene: TRBJ1-1
abundance: NA
d_gene: NA
v_gene: TRBV27
CDR3aa: CASSVDSFRTEAFF
CDR3nt: TGTGCCAGCAGTGTCGATAGTTTCCGTACTGAAGCTTTCTTT